The rows below give T cell receptor beta chains drawn from one sample of a study of blood T cells in healthy people across ages. TCRdb itself ran the 5' RACE reads through MiXCR, one entry per CDR3 protein. The repertoire includes some 1.5 million distinct CDR3 sequences, roughly 30% of them detected once, and approximately 7.7% sits in the top ten. Sequencing was carried out using blood. These receptor sequences come from a woman aged 25 to 39 in good health. Both conserved end residues are part of each CDR3. The D gene is left open where the match is weak. Size tells how often a clone was seen (once, few, many) or the class of an expanded clone, and some rows leave it out.

>TRBJ2-3|many|TRBV27|NA
CASSSRQAAQYF
TGTGCCAGCAGTTCCCGACAGGCAGCGCAGTATTTT
>TRBJ1-1|NA|TRBV14|NA
CASTFSTLNTEAFF
TGTGCCAGCACCTTCTCGACGTTGAACACTGAAGCTTTCTTT
>TRBJ1-2|few|TRBV9|NA
CASSLTQRQGMAGYTF
TGTGCCAGCAGCCTCACTCAGCGGCAGGGGATGGCTGGCTACACCTTC
>TRBJ1-5|NA|TRBV27|NA
CASSPRPGPYSNQPQHF
TGTGCCAGCAGTCCCCGACCTGGGCCTTATAGCAATCAGCCCCAGCATTTT
>TRBJ2-5|many|TRBV7-2|TRBD1
CASTLLGTAETQYF
TGTGCCAGCACCCTCCTCGGGACAGCAGAGACCCAGTACTTC
>TRBJ2-1|NA|TRBV6-2/TRBV6-3|NA
CASRYSMAHEQFF
TGTGCCAGCAGGTACTCGATGGCACATGAGCAGTTCTTC
>TRBJ2-5|NA|TRBV10-3|TRBD2
CAISEPSGGAGLPETQYF
TGTGCCATCAGTGAGCCTAGCGGGGGGGCCGGGCTTCCAGAGACCCAGTACTTC
>TRBJ1-2|NA|TRBV20-1|NA
CSASPEGYGYTF
TGCAGTGCTAGTCCGGAGGGCTATGGCTACACCTTC
>TRBJ1-5|NA|TRBV12-3/TRBV12-4|NA
CASSPGQLHQPQHF
TGTGCCAGCAGCCCTGGACAGTTACATCAGCCCCAGCATTTT
>TRBJ2-5|many|TRBV9|NA
CASSGGTPRETQYF
TGTGCCAGCAGCGGAGGGACACCGCGAGAGACCCAGTACTTC
>TRBJ2-1|NA|TRBV5-6|NA
CASSLVKGAQFF
TGTGCCAGCAGCTTGGTCAAGGGTGCGCAGTTCTTC
>TRBJ2-1|few|TRBV7-2|NA
CASSQSGVRASTDNEQFF
TGTGCCAGCAGCCAATCCGGAGTCCGGGCTTCTACCGACAATGAGCAGTTCTTC
>TRBJ1-1|NA|TRBV20-1|NA
CSASYPPGNTEAFF
TGCAGTGCTAGCTACCCTCCGGGGAACACTGAAGCTTTCTTT
>TRBJ1-3|NA|TRBV5-1|TRBD1
CASRRQGGSSGNTIYF
TGCGCCAGCAGACGACAGGGAGGCTCCTCTGGAAACACCATATATTTT
>TRBJ1-6|many|TRBV5-1|NA
CASSLTVGTRNSPLHF
TGCGCCAGCTCCCTCACCGTGGGGACTCGGAATTCACCCCTCCACTTT
>TRBJ2-7|NA|TRBV7-9|NA
CASRGGAASYEQYF
TGTGCCAGCAGAGGTGGGGCAGCAAGCTACGAGCAGTACTTC
>TRBJ2-3|few|TRBV6-1|TRBD2
CASSPVGAGGPGDTQYF
TGTGCCAGCAGCCCCGTCGGGGCGGGGGGACCCGGAGATACGCAGTATTTT
>TRBJ2-2|few|TRBV9|NA
CASSVAGYTGELFF
TGTGCCAGCAGCGTAGCTGGGTACACCGGGGAGCTGTTTTTT
>TRBJ2-7|NA|TRBV2|NA
CAGSDWGEQYF
TGTGCCGGCAGTGACTGGGGCGAGCAGTACTTC
>TRBJ1-4|few|TRBV2|TRBD1
CASTQEAGGKLFF
TGTGCCAGCACACAGGAGGCAGGGGGAAAACTGTTTTTT
>TRBJ2-3|few|TRBV5-1|NA
CASSLTPFTDTQYF
TGCGCCAGCAGCTTAACCCCATTCACAGATACGCAGTATTTT
>TRBJ1-1|few|TRBV3-1|NA
CASSRGWEGNTEAFF
TGTGCCAGCAGCCGAGGTTGGGAGGGGAACACTGAAGCTTTCTTT
>TRBJ2-5|few|TRBV9|TRBD2
CASSVAMTSGKGETQYF
TGTGCCAGCAGCGTAGCTATGACTAGCGGGAAAGGGGAGACCCAGTACTTC
>TRBJ1-1|few|TRBV6-5|NA
CASSFTRTGNTEAFF
TGTGCCAGCAGCTTTACGAGGACGGGGAACACTGAAGCTTTCTTT
>TRBJ1-4|many|TRBV29-1|NA
CSGVGQGEKLFF
TGCAGCGGGGTGGGACAAGGTGAAAAACTGTTTTTT
>TRBJ2-5|few|TRBV11-2|NA
CASSLEWLLEQYF
TGTGCCAGCAGCTTAGAGTGGCTTTTAGAGCAGTACTTC
>TRBJ1-5|few|TRBV10-3|NA
CAIREGSSNQPQHF
TGTGCCATCAGGGAGGGGAGTAGCAATCAGCCCCAGCATTTT
>TRBJ2-2|NA|TRBV14|NA
CASSQVSYGELFF
TGTGCCAGCAGCCAAGTCTCGTACGGGGAGCTGTTTTTT
>TRBJ1-5|few|TRBV4-1|NA
CASSPLHREASNQPQHF
TGCGCCAGCAGCCCTCTACACAGAGAAGCTAGCAATCAGCCCCAGCATTTT
>TRBJ2-7|NA|TRBV12-3/TRBV12-4|TRBD2
CASSVRGLVYNEQYF
TGTGCCAGCAGTGTACGGGGACTAGTCTACAATGAGCAGTACTTC
>TRBJ1-1|few|TRBV30|NA
CAWRTAGNTEAFF
TGTGCCTGGAGAACGGCGGGGAACACTGAAGCTTTCTTT
>TRBJ2-5|many|TRBV29-1|TRBD2
CSVEAPGLWETQYF
TGCAGCGTTGAGGCGCCGGGACTATGGGAGACCCAGTACTTC
>TRBJ1-5|NA|TRBV10-3|NA
CAISDLGDSQPQHF
TGTGCCATCAGTGACTTAGGGGACTCTCAGCCCCAGCATTTT
>TRBJ1-2|many|TRBV29-1|NA
CSVGRAEDGPLGYGYTF
TGCAGCGTTGGAAGAGCCGAGGACGGACCGCTAGGCTATGGCTACACCTTC
>TRBJ2-7|NA|TRBV5-1|TRBD2
CASSAYGGWSYEQYF
TGCGCCAGCAGCGCATACGGGGGGTGGTCCTACGAGCAGTACTTC
>TRBJ2-1|NA|TRBV5-6|TRBD2
CASSFPGLAGGDNEQFF
TGTGCCAGCAGCTTCCCGGGACTAGCGGGAGGGGACAATGAGCAGTTCTTC
>TRBJ2-1|many|TRBV6-2/TRBV6-3|TRBD2
CASSYSGPSGIYNEQFF
TGTGCCAGCAGTTACTCGGGGCCTAGCGGGATCTACAATGAGCAGTTCTTC
>TRBJ2-7|once|TRBV12-3/TRBV12-4|TRBD1
CASRETGGGYEQYF
TGTGCCAGCAGGGAGACAGGGGGAGGGTACGAGCAGTACTTC
>TRBJ1-1|NA|TRBV29-1|NA
CSVEPGLNAEAFF
TGCAGCGTTGAACCCGGGTTAAACGCTGAAGCTTTCTTT
>TRBJ2-3|few|TRBV4-3|NA
CASSQEVALTDTQYF
TGCGCCAGCAGCCAAGAAGTAGCCCTCACAGATACGCAGTATTTT
>TRBJ2-7|many|TRBV11-2|NA
CASSLDRYHYEQYF
TGTGCCAGCAGCTTAGACAGGTACCACTACGAGCAGTACTTC